These 22 T cell receptor beta chains share one sample of origin, sequenced in a study of T-cell memory formation after mild COVID-19. TCRdb independently ran MiXCR on the 5' RACE reads; one entry per CDR3 protein. The sample contains 350,000 to 400,000 distinct CDR3 sequences, around 20% of which appear only once. The sample consisted of PBMCs or a T cell subset sorted from them (not recorded which). These receptors were obtained from an adult woman who had mild COVID-19 (a few samples of this study predate the infection). Cell type and time point are not known.

The V gene is TRBV12-3 or TRBV12-4, the J gene TRBJ2-7; no reliable D call. Between the trimmed V and J ends, which lost 5 bases and 4 bases, there was a span of 9 bases. The CDR3 runs to 12 residues. The CDR3 region is CASSQIPYEQYF. DNA of the CDR3: TGTGCCAGCAGTCAAATCCCGTACGAGCAGTACTTC.

The genes are TRBV29-1 and TRBJ2-3, with 7 positions matching TRBD1. Germline lookup yields CDR1 SQVTM and CDR2 ANQGSEA. The CDR3 consists of 16 residues. After removal of 3 bases from V and 2 bases from J, the junction contained 11 bases not matched to a gene. CDR3 DNA sequence: TGCAGCGTTGACTTCAGGGGACAGCTTTCCACAGATACGCAGTATTTT. This sequence encodes CSVDFRGQLSTDTQYF.

This clonotype was recorded a few times. CDR3 nucleotide sequence: TGTGCCAGCAGTAGCGGGAGATTAGAGACCCAGTACTTC. Amino acids: CASSSGRLETQYF. The V call is TRBV7-2, the J call TRBJ2-5; TRBD2 matches 9 bases. The V segment lost 6 bases and the J segment 4 bases; nucleotides outside the gene matches: 3. Germline CDR1 SGHTA, CDR2 FQGNSA. The CDR3 is 13 residues long. Full variable domain (remainder filled in from reference TRBV7-2 and TRBJ2-5): GAGVSQSPSNKVTEKGKDVELRCDPISGHTALYWYRQSLGQGLEFLIYFQGNSAPDKSGLPSDRFSAERTGGSVSTLTIQRTQQEDSAVYLCASSSGRLETQYFGPGTRLLVL.

This clonotype showed up just a few times. CDR3 sequence reads: CSVAAALAGVPDTQYF. In nucleotides, the CDR3 is TGCAGCGTTGCCGCGGCTCTAGCGGGAGTTCCAGATACGCAGTATTTT. This sequence joins TRBV29-1 and TRBJ2-3; 10 positions agree with TRBD2. Trimming took 4 bases from V and 4 from J; bases not matched to a gene: 11. Germline V gene lookup returns CDR1 SQVTM and CDR2 ANQGSEA. This CDR3 spans 16 amino acids.

V usage is TRBV20-1 and J usage is TRBJ2-3, with 10 nucleotides matching TRBD2. Germline lookup yields CDR1 DFQATT and CDR2 SNEGSKA (reference sequence). The CDR3 totals 13 residues. V dropped 7 bases and J dropped 5; count of bases not matched to a gene: 6. The CDR3 region has the DNA TGCAGTGGTCAGCGGGGGGGCCGAGATACGCAGTATTTT. Amino acids: CSGQRGGRDTQYF.

The CDR3 here is CASSQGRGGGNTEAFF. The CDR3 DNA is TGCGCCAGCAGCCAAGGTCGGGGGGGTGGGAACACTGAAGCTTTCTTT. The rearrangement uses TRBV4-1 and TRBJ1-1; D is possibly TRBD1 (5 bases). This CDR3 region has 16 residues. Trimming removed 1 base from V and 1 base from J, with 13 bases in between. Germline V gene lookup returns CDR1 MGHRA and CDR2 YSYEKL.

The J gene is TRBJ2-3, the V gene TRBV10-3; D is unresolved. V lost 6 bases and J 0 bases, leaving 13 bases between the germline ends. The CDR3 is made up of 15 amino acids. Germline-derived CDR1 and CDR2 are ENHRY and SYGVKD. The CDR3 DNA follows: TGTGCCATCAGGAATTACCCGACGAGCACAGATACGCAGTATTTT. Encoded protein: CAIRNYPTSTDTQYF.

This chain connects TRBV11-3 to TRBJ2-3, with TRBD2 identical over 11 bases. This CDR3 is 17 amino acids long. Germline V gene lookup returns CDR1 SGHNT and CDR2 YENEEA. V lost 4 bases, J lost 0 bases, and 6 bases stayed unmatched. Here the CDR3 reads CASSSRLAGISTDTQYF. As DNA, the CDR3 is TGTGCCAGCAGCTCACGACTAGCGGGGATTAGCACAGATACGCAGTATTTT.

The chain employs TRBV24-1 and TRBJ1-4; TRBD1 might be the D (5 bases). Germline V gene lookup returns CDR1 KGHDR and CDR2 SFDVKD. The CDR3 is 16 amino acids. V was pared by 3 bases and J by 7 bases, with 17 bases between. The CDR3 region is CATSDRTGGWGEKLFF. The DNA for the CDR3 is TGTGCCACCAGTGATCGGACGGGGGGTTGGGGTGAAAAACTGTTTTTT.

This clonotype turned up a few times. The V gene is TRBV12-3 or TRBV12-4, the J gene TRBJ2-7; TRBD1 matches at 8 bases. The V and J ends lost 7 bases and 5 bases, in that order; junction bases with no gene match: 7. CDR3 length: 13 residues. CDR3 sequence: CASKTGGLNEQYF. The CDR3 DNA reads as TGTGCCAGCAAAACAGGGGGGCTAAACGAGCAGTACTTC.

J is TRBJ1-2 and V is TRBV5-6; possibly TRBD1 for D (6 bases). The germline V gene encodes CDR1 SGHDT and CDR2 YYEEEE. The CDR3 consists of 14 residues. Trimming pared 0 bases from V and 8 bases from J, leaving 14 bases between. The CDR3 coding sequence is TGTGCCAGCAGCTTGGCCGGGGGCGCTCGGGGCTACACCTTC. Its translation: CASSLAGGARGYTF.

This clonotype was seen a handful of times. V gene TRBV5-1 combines with J gene TRBJ1-1; tentatively, D is TRBD1 (6 bases). V lost 3 bases to trimming and J lost 1 base, with 13 bases between them. Germline V gene data show CDR1 as SGHRS and CDR2 as YFSETQ. The CDR3 runs to 15 residues. In DNA form, the CDR3 reads TGCGCCAGCAGCTCCCAGGGGCCTGGGAACACTGAAGCTTTCTTT. This sequence encodes CASSSQGPGNTEAFF. The full variable domain, in which reference TRBV5-1 and TRBJ1-1 provide the parts outside the CDR3, is KAGVTQTPRYLIKTRGQQVTLSCSPISGHRSVSWYQQTPGQGLQFLFEYFSETQRNKGNFPGRFSGRQFSNSRSEMNVSTLELGDSALYLCASSSQGPGNTEAFFGQGTRLTVV.

This clonotype was detected a few times. The chain uses TRBV27 and TRBJ2-3, with 7 bases that match TRBD1. Per the germline V gene, CDR1 is MNHEY and CDR2 is SMNVEV (reference sequence). V lost 3 bases and J lost 4; bases outside the gene matches: 10. This CDR3 is built from 16 residues. The CDR3 nucleotides read TGTGCCAGCAGTTTGCTCCGGGACAGTAGCGCAGATACGCAGTATTTT. It yields the protein CASSLLRDSSADTQYF.

The V gene is TRBV7-2, the J gene TRBJ2-1, with 9 bases that match TRBD2. CDR3 size: 16 residues. The trim removed 3 bases at V and 5 bases at J, leaving 8 bases unmatched. Germline-derived CDR1 and CDR2 are SGHTA and FQGNSA. This CDR3 reads CASSFLVAGANNEQFF. The CDR3 coding sequence is TGTGCCAGCAGCTTCTTGGTAGCGGGAGCTAACAATGAGCAGTTCTTC.

In its sample, this clonotype was seen a few times. This rearrangement joins TRBV5-1 to TRBJ2-5; TRBD1 matches at 8 bases. V gave up 0 bases and J gave up 5 bases; unmatched junction bases: 15. CDR3 length: 18 amino acids. Germline assignment: CDR1 SGHRS and CDR2 YFSETQ. The CDR3 here is CASSLVVGASGGEETQYF. The DNA of the CDR3 is TGCGCCAGCAGCTTGGTGGTTGGCGCGTCAGGGGGCGAGGAGACCCAGTACTTC.

This clonotype was counted a few times. V and J are TRBV5-6 and TRBJ1-2; the D gene is possibly TRBD1 (6 bases). Germline CDR1 and CDR2: SGHDT and YYEEEE. Deletions cut 4 bases from V and 4 bases from J, with 14 bases between. The CDR3 extends over 14 amino acids. The CDR3 region is CASSAGQGSYGYTF. In DNA, the CDR3 is TGTGCCAGCAGCGCGGGTCAGGGGAGCTATGGCTACACCTTC.

The chain recombines TRBV20-1 with TRBJ2-1; 12 nucleotides line up with TRBD2. V shed 1 base and J 8 bases; nucleotides not matched to a gene: 3. The CDR3 length is 14 residues. Looked up from germline, CDR1 is DFQATT and CDR2 is SNEGSKA (reference sequence). The CDR3 DNA reads as TGCAGTGCTAGAGGACTAGCGGGGGTATATGAGCAGTTCTTC. Residues: CSARGLAGVYEQFF.

The J gene is TRBJ2-3, the V gene TRBV7-2, with 8 nucleotides matching TRBD2. CDR1 is SGHTA and CDR2 is FQGNSA in the germline V gene. The CDR3 length is 18 residues. The trim removed 1 base at V and 3 bases at J, leaving 12 bases unmatched. The CDR3 loop is CASSLGMGGSGSTDTQYF. CDR3 nucleotide sequence: TGTGCCAGCAGCTTAGGAATGGGGGGGAGCGGGAGTACAGATACGCAGTATTTT.

This clonotype was counted a few times. The gene calls are TRBV18 and TRBJ1-4; D is undetermined. Germline values: CDR1 KGHSH, CDR2 LQKENI. V was shortened by 6 bases and J by 5 bases, with 10 bases between the two germline ends. The CDR3 sequence is 13 residues long. CDR3: CASSRDSNEKLFF. Written as DNA, the CDR3 is TGTGCCAGCTCCCGGGATTCGAATGAAAAACTGTTTTTT.

The table lists this clonotype with a count of one. The chain carries TRBV3-1 and TRBJ2-5, with 12 bases lining up with TRBD2. The CDR3 length is 18 residues. J gave up 12 bases and V 5 bases, and 22 bases lay outside the gene matches. Germline assignment: CDR1 LGHDT and CDR2 YNNKEL (reference sequence). The chain's CDR3 is CASSSPARTSGVGVTKYF. The CDR3 region has the DNA TGTGCCAGCAGCTCGCCAGCTAGGACTAGCGGGGTGGGGGTCACCAAGTACTTC.

This clonotype was seen a handful of times. The chain joins TRBV5-1 to TRBJ1-5; 11 bases match TRBD1. From germline, CDR1 is SGHRS and CDR2 YFSETQ. The CDR3 length is 17 residues. Trimming at V came to 4 bases and at J to 3 bases, leaving 9 bases not matched to a gene. In DNA form, the CDR3 reads TGCGCCAGCAGCCCGGGGTGGGGACAGGGGGACAATCAGCCCCAGCATTTT. It encodes CASSPGWGQGDNQPQHF. The full variable domain, rest sourced from reference TRBV5-1 and TRBJ1-5, is KAGVTQTPRYLIKTRGQQVTLSCSPISGHRSVSWYQQTPGQGLQFLFEYFSETQRNKGNFPGRFSGRQFSNSRSEMNVSTLELGDSALYLCASSPGWGQGDNQPQHFGDGTRLSIL.

The rearrangement links TRBV12-3 or TRBV12-4 to TRBJ1-1; the match to TRBD1 covers 7 bases. CDR3 size: 13 residues. The trim removed 7 bases at V and 5 bases at J, leaving 7 bases unmatched. The chain's CDR3 is CASTPTGWTEAFF. CDR3 nucleotides: TGTGCCAGCACTCCGACAGGGTGGACTGAAGCTTTCTTT.